Sequencing of this T cell receptor beta chain was carried out in a study of shared clonotypes between healthy human individuals. Points on this clone: Its antigen is not known.

Study-wide points: Clonotype sharing among donors, it was expected, would be affected by sequencing depth.

Replicate PCRs from sorted subsets contained 200 ng DNA, which is tens of thousands of T cell genomes. Assay: immunoSEQ multiplex PCR; the TCRdb copy retains only in-frame clones and omits some. The table lists fewer than 850,000 clones, about nine tenths of them singletons. The CDR3 spans 18 residues. The trim removed 5 bases at V and 1 base at J, leaving 10 bases unmatched. Germline-derived CDR1 and CDR2 are SEHNR and FQNEAQ (reference sequence). The receptor was derived from a young man in good health. Some clones in this sample may be carry-over from other donors' samples. This rearrangement joins TRBV7-9 to TRBJ2-7, with TRBD2 matching over 14 bases. Specimen: memory CD8+ T cells from PBMCs. Subset here: CD45RO+ cells pooled with CCR7-negative TemRA cells. The CDR3, as DNA: TGTGCCAGCAGCCTACCAGGGACTAGCGGGAGCCCTTCCTACGAGCAGTACTTC. Its protein is CASSLPGTSGSPSYEQYF.